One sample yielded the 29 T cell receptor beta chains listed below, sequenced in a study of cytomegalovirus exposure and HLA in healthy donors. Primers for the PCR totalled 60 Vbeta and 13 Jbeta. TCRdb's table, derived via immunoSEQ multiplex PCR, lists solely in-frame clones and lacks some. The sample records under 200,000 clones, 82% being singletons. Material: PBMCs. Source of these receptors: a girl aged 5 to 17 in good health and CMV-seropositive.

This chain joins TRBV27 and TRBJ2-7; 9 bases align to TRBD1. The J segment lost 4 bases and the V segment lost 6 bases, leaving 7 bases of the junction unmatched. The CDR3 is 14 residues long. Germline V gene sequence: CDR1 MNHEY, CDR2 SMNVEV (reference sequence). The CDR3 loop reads CASREQGAFYEQYF. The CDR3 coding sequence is TGTGCCAGCAGAGAACAGGGGGCTTTTTACGAGCAGTACTTC.

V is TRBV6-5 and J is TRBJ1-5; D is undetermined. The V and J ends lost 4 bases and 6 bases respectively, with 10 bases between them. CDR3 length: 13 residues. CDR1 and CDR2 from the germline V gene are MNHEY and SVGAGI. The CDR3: CASSSGVAQPQHF. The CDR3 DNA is TGTGCCAGCAGTTCCGGGGTGGCTCAGCCCCAGCATTTT.

The CDR3, as DNA: TGTGCCTGGAGTGTACTCGCGGGAGGCCCCTACGAGCAGTACTTC. Amino acids: CAWSVLAGGPYEQYF. This sequence joins TRBV30 and TRBJ2-7, with 8 bases aligning to TRBD2. Trimming cost V 0 bases and J 2 bases; bases outside gene matches: 6. The germline V gene has CDR1 GTSNPN and CDR2 SVGIG (reference sequence). The CDR3 is 15 residues long.

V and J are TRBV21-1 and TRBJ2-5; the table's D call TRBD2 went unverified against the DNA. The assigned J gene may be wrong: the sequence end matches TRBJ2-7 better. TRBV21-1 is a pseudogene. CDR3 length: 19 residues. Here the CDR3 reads CASSSTGTSGTSNYYEQYF. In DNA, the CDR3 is TGTGCCAGCAGCAGTACCGGGACTAGCGGAACCTCCAATTACTACGAGCAGTACTTC.

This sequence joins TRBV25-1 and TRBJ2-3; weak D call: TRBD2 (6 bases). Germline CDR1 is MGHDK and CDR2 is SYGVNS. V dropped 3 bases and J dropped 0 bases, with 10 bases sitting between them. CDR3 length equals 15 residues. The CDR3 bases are TGTGCCAGCAGTGACCCCGGGACTAGCACAGATACGCAGTATTTT. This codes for CASSDPGTSTDTQYF.

The CDR3 sequence is CASFHGSGSPHEQYF. DNA for the CDR3: TGCGCCAGCTTTCACGGGAGCGGATCCCCCCACGAGCAGTACTTC. J is TRBJ2-7 and V is TRBV5-1; the D gene is possibly TRBD2 (6 bases). In germline, CDR1 is SGHRS, CDR2 YFSETQ. Trimming cost V 7 bases and J 5 bases, with 22 bases left between them. The length of the CDR3 is 15 residues.

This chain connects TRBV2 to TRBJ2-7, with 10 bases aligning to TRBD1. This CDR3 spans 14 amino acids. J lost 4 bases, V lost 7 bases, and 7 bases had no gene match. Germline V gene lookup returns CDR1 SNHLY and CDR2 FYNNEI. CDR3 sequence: CASIGQGGEYEQYF. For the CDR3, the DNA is TGTGCCAGCATCGGACAGGGGGGGGAGTACGAGCAGTACTTC.

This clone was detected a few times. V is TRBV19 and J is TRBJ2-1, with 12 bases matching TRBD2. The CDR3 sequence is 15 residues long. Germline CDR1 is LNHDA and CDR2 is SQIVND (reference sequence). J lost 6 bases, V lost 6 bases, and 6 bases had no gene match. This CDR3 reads CASRLAGGNPNEQFF. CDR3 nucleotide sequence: TGTGCCAGTAGACTAGCGGGAGGAAACCCCAATGAGCAGTTCTTC.

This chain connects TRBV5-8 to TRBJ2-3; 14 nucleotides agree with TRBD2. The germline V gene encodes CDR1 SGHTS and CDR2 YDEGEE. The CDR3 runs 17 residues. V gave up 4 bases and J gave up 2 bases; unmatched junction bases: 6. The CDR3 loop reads CASSQGLAGENTDTQYF. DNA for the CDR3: TGTGCCAGCAGCCAGGGACTAGCGGGGGAGAACACAGATACGCAGTATTTT.

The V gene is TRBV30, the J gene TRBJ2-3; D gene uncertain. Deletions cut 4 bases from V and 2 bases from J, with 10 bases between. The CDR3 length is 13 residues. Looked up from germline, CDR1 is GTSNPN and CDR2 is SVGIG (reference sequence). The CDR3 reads CAWIGGVTDTQYF. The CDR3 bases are TGTGCCTGGATTGGCGGAGTCACAGATACGCAGTATTTT.

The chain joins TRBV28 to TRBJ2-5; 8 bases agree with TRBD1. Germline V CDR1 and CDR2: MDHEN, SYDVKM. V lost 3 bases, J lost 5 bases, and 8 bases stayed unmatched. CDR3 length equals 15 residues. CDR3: CASSFGRGLGETQYF. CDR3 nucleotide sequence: TGTGCCAGCAGTTTCGGCAGGGGGCTTGGGGAGACCCAGTACTTC.

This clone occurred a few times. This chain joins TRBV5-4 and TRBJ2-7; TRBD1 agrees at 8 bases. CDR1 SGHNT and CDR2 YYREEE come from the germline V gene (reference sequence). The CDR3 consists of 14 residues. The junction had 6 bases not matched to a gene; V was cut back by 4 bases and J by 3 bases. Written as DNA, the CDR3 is TGTGCCAGCAGCAGGACAGGGTTTCACTACGAGCAGTACTTC. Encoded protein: CASSRTGFHYEQYF.

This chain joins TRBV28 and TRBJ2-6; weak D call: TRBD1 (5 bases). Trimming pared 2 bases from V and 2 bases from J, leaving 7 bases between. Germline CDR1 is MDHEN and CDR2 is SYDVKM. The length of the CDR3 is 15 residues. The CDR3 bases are TGTGCCAGCAGTTTAGCAGGGCCTGGGGCCAACGTCCTGACTTTC. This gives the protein CASSLAGPGANVLTF.

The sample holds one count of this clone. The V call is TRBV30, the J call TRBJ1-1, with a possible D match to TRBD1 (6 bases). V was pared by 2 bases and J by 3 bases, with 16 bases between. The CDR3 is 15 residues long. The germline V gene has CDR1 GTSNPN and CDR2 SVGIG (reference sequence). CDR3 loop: CAWSITFRGYTEAFF. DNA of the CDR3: TGTGCCTGGAGTATCACTTTTAGGGGGTACACTGAAGCTTTCTTT.

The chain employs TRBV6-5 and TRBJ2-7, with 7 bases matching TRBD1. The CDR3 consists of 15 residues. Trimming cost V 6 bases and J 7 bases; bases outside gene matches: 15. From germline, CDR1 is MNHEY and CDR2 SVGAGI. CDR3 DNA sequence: TGTGCCAGCAGCAGGACAGGCTCCCCGAGAGGGGAGCAGTACTTC. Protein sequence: CASSRTGSPRGEQYF.

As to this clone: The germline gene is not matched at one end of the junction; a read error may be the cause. The CDR3 nucleotides read TGTGCCAGCTCACCACCCGGGAACTATGGCTACCCCTTC. It encodes CASSPPGNYGYPF. V and J are TRBV18 and TRBJ1-2; no clear D. Germline CDR1 reads KGHSH; CDR2 reads LQKENI. This CDR3 contains 13 residues.

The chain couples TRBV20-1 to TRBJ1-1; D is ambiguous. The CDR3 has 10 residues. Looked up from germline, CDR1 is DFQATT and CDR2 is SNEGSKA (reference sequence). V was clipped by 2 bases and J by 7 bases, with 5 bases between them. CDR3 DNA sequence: TGCAGTGCTAGACCCGGTGAAGCTTTCTTT. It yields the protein CSARPGEAFF.

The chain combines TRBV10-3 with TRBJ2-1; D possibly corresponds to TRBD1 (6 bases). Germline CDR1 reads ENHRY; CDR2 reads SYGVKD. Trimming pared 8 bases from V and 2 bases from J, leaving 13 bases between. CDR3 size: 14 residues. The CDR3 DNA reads TGTGCCATCGGGGGACAAACACCCTACAATGAGCAGTTCTTC. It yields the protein CAIGGQTPYNEQFF.

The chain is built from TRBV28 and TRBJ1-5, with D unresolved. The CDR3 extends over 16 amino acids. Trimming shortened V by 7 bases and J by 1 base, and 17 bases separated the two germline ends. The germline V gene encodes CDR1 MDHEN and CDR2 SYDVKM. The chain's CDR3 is CASTPIWGGSNQPQHF. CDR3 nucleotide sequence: TGTGCCAGCACCCCAATTTGGGGAGGGAGCAATCAGCCCCAGCATTTT.

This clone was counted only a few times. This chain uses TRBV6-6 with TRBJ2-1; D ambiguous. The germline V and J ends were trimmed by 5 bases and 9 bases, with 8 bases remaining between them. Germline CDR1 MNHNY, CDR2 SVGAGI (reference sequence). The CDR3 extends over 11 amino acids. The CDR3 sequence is CASSVPGEQFF. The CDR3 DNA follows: TGTGCCAGCAGTGTCCCAGGTGAGCAGTTCTTC.

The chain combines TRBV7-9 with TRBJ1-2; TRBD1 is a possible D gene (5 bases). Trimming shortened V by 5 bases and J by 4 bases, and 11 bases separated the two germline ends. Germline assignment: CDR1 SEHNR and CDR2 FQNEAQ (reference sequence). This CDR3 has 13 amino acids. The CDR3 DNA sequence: TGTGCCAGCAGCGGGAGGGGAAGCTATGGCTACACCTTC. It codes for CASSGRGSYGYTF.

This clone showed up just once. The CDR3 DNA is TGTGCCAGCAGCCAATCGCGAACAGGGGGAAGGGAGACCCAGTACTTC. This sequence encodes CASSQSRTGGRETQYF. This sequence joins TRBV16 and TRBJ2-5; 8 bases fit TRBD1. The CDR3 sequence is 16 residues long. V lost 0 bases and J lost 5; bases outside the gene matches: 8. Germline V gene lookup returns CDR1 KGHSY and CDR2 FQNENV.

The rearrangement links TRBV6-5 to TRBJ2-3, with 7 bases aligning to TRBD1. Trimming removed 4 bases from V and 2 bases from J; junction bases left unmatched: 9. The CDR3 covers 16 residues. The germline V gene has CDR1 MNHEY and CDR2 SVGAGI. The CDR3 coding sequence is TGTGCCAGCAGTTTCTCCTCGACAGGGTCCACAGATACGCAGTATTTT. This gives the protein CASSFSSTGSTDTQYF.

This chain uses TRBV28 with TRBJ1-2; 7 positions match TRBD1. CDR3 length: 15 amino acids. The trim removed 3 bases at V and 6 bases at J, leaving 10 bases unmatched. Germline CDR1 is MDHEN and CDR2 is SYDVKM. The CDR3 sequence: CASSFLKGAPNGYTF. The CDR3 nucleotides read TGTGCCAGCAGTTTTCTCAAGGGGGCGCCCAATGGCTACACCTTC.

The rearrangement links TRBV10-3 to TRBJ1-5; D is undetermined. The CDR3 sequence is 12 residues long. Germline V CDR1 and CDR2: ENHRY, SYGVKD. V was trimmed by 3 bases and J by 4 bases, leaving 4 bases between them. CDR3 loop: CAISEYNQPQHF. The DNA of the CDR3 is TGTGCCATCAGTGAATATAATCAGCCCCAGCATTTT.

The CDR3 loop reads CASSLVGADTEAFF. The CDR3 DNA reads TGTGCCAGCAGCTTAGTGGGTGCGGACACTGAAGCTTTCTTT. The rearrangement links TRBV11-1 to TRBJ1-1, with no clear D. The CDR3 sequence is 14 residues long. Germline CDR1 and CDR2: SGHAT and FQDESV (reference sequence). Trimming took 1 base from V and 3 from J, leaving 9 bases between them.

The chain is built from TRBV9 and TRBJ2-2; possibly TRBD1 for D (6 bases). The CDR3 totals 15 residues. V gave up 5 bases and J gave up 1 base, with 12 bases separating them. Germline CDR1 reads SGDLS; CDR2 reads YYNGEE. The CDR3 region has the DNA TGTGCCAGCAGACTGGGACATAAGAACACCGGGGAGCTGTTTTTT. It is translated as CASRLGHKNTGELFF.

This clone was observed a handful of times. This CDR3 reads CASSEVAGGPGETQYF. For the CDR3, the DNA is TGTGCCAGCAGTGAGGTAGCGGGAGGGCCGGGGGAGACCCAGTACTTC. The rearrangement uses TRBV2 and TRBJ2-5; 11 bases match TRBD2. This CDR3 is 16 amino acids long. The V gene's germline CDR1 is SNHLY and CDR2 FYNNEI. The V gene end was trimmed by 3 bases and the J gene end by 5 bases; junction bases not matched to a gene: 8.

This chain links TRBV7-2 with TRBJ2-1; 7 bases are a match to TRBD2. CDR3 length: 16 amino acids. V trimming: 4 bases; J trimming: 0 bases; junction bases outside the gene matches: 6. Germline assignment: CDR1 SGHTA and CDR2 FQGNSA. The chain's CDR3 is CASSSRLASSYNEQFF. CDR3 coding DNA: TGTGCCAGCAGCTCCCGACTAGCCAGCTCCTACAATGAGCAGTTCTTC.